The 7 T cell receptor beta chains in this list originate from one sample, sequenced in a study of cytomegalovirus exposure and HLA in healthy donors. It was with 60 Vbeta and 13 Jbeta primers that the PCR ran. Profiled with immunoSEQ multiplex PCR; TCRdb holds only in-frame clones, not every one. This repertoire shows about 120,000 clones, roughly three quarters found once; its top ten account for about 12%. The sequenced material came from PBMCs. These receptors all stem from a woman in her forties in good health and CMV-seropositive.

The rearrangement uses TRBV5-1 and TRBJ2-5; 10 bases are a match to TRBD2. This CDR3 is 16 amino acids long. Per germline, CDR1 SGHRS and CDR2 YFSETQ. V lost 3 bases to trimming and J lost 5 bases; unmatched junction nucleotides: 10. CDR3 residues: CASSSGVAGGAETQYF. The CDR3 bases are TGCGCCAGCAGCTCCGGGGTAGCGGGGGGTGCGGAGACCCAGTACTTC. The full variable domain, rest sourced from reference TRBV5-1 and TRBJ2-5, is KAGVTQTPRYLIKTRGQQVTLSCSPISGHRSVSWYQQTPGQGLQFLFEYFSETQRNKGNFPGRFSGRQFSNSRSEMNVSTLELGDSALYLCASSSGVAGGAETQYFGPGTRLLVL.

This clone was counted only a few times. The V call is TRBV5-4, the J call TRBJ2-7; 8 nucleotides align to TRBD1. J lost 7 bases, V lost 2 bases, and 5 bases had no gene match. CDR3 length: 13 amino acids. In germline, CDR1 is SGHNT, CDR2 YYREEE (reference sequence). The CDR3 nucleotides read TGTGCCAGCAGCTTCCAGGGGGCGAGGGAGCAGTACTTC. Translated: CASSFQGAREQYF.

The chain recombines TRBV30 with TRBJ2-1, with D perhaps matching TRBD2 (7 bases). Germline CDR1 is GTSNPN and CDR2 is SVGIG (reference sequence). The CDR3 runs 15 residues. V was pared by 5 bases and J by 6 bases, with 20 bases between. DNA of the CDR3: TGTGCCTGGCTAGGGGGGGGGCGGGGCGGCAATGAGCAGTTCTTC. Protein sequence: CAWLGGGRGGNEQFF.

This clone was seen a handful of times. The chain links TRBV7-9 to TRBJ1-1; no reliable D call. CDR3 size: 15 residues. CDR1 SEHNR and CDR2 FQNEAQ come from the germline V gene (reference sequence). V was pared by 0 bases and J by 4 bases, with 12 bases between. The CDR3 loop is CASSLARGLSTEAFF. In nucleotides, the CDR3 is TGTGCCAGCAGCTTAGCGCGGGGATTGAGCACTGAAGCTTTCTTT.

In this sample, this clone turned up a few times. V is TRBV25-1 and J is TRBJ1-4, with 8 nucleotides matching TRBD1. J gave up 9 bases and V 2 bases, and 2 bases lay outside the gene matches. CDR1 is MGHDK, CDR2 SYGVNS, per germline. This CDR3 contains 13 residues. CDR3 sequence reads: CASSEAGGQKLFF. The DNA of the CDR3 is TGTGCCAGCAGTGAAGCAGGGGGCCAAAAACTGTTTTTT.

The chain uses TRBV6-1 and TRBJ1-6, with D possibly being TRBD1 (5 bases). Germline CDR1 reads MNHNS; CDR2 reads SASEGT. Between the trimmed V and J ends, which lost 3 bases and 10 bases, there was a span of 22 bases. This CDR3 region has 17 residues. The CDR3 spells CASSEPGGLGRDSPLHF. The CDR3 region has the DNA TGTGCCAGCAGTGAGCCTGGCGGACTGGGGAGGGACTCACCCCTCCACTTT.

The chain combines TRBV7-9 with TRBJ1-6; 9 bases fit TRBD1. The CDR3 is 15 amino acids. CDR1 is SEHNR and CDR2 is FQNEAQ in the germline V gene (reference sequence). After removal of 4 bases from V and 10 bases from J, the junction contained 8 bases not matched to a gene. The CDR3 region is CASSYTGQGGSPLHF. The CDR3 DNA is TGTGCCAGCAGCTACACGGGACAGGGCGGCTCACCCCTCCACTTT.